These 32 T cell receptor beta chains were sequenced from one sample in a study of T cells in localized non-small cell lung cancer. Sequenced by immunoSEQ multiplex PCR; TCRdb stores in-frame clones only, minus some. Counted here are 52,000 or so clones, around four fifths occurring once; the ten biggest clones make up about 18%. The starting material was peripheral blood mononuclear cells, obtained before any cancer treatment. All receptors come from a man aged 40-75 years with stage III lung adenocarcinoma.

The chain uses TRBV5-6 and TRBJ2-3; TRBD1 aligns across 8 bases. The length of the CDR3 is 14 residues. The germline V gene encodes CDR1 SGHDT and CDR2 YYEEEE. Trimming cost V 4 bases and J 4 bases; bases outside gene matches: 5. Here the CDR3 DNA reads TGTGCCAGCAGCCCCGGACAGGGAGCAGATACGCAGTATTTT. It encodes CASSPGQGADTQYF.

V usage is TRBV5-1 and J usage is TRBJ1-4; the D is unclear. V dropped 2 bases and J dropped 4 bases, with 15 bases sitting between them. Germline CDR1 reads SGHRS; CDR2 reads YFSETQ. The CDR3 has 16 amino acids. The CDR3 protein is CASSLSPFPNNEKLFF. The CDR3 bases are TGCGCCAGCAGCTTATCTCCCTTCCCGAATAATGAAAAACTGTTTTTT.

The chain employs TRBV7-9 and TRBJ2-3; D is ambiguous. Trimming took 2 bases from V and 10 from J, leaving 13 bases between them. Germline CDR1 SEHNR, CDR2 FQNEAQ (reference sequence). The CDR3 runs to 13 residues. The CDR3 sequence is CASSLRRTEPQYF. CDR3 sequence (DNA): TGTGCCAGCAGCTTAAGAAGAACGGAGCCGCAGTATTTT.

This clone was detected only a few times. The genes are TRBV20-1 and TRBJ2-5; D is unresolved. Germline V gene lookup returns CDR1 DFQATT and CDR2 SNEGSKA (reference sequence). V was pared by 5 bases and J by 5 bases, with 9 bases between. This CDR3 spans 11 amino acids. CDR3 bases: TGCAGTGCTCGATACGATGAGACCCAGTACTTC. It yields the protein CSARYDETQYF.

The chain employs TRBV19 and TRBJ2-1; no clear D. The germline CDR1 and CDR2 sequences are LNHDA and SQIVND (reference sequence). This CDR3 is built from 11 residues. V lost 7 bases to trimming and J lost 11 bases, with 12 bases between them. CDR3: CASKATAQQFF. The CDR3 bases are TGTGCCAGTAAAGCCACAGCCCAGCAGTTCTTC.

V is TRBV23-1 and J is TRBJ1-5; D gene unclear. TRBV23-1 is given ORF status, its function remaining uncertain. The length of the CDR3 is 20 residues. V dropped 4 bases and J dropped 0 bases, with 25 bases sitting between them. The CDR3 sequence is CASSPPGGIRRGVSNQPQHF. CDR3 sequence (DNA): TGCGCCAGCAGTCCCCCGGGCGGCATACGTCGTGGGGTTAGCAATCAGCCCCAGCATTTT.

The chain is built from TRBV18 and TRBJ2-5; the match to TRBD2 covers 11 bases. Germline-derived CDR1 and CDR2 are KGHSH and LQKENI. V shed 1 base and J 2 bases; nucleotides not matched to a gene: 9. The CDR3 loop spans 18 amino acids. Here the CDR3 DNA reads TGTGCCAGCTCACCACGGGGACTAGCGGAGCCTGCGCAAGAGACCCAGTACTTC. This encodes CASSPRGLAEPAQETQYF.

The V call is TRBV19, the J call TRBJ2-1; D call uncertain. In germline, CDR1 is LNHDA, CDR2 SQIVND (reference sequence). Trimming pared 1 base from V and 0 bases from J, leaving 7 bases between. CDR3 length equals 15 residues. The CDR3 reads CASSIASSSYNEQFF. The CDR3, as DNA: TGTGCCAGTAGTATAGCGTCGAGCTCCTACAATGAGCAGTTCTTC.

The chain carries TRBV11-1 and TRBJ2-6; no clear D. The CDR3 sequence is 15 residues long. Germline-derived CDR1 and CDR2 are SGHAT and FQDESV (reference sequence). V was shortened by 2 bases and J by 4 bases, with 9 bases between the two germline ends. The DNA of the CDR3 is TGTGCCAGCAGCTTAAATGGGCTAGGGGCCAACGTCCTGACTTTC. Translation gives CASSLNGLGANVLTF.

The chain has TRBV27 and TRBJ1-2, with D unresolved. The CDR3 loop spans 13 amino acids. The germline V and J ends were trimmed by 5 bases and 8 bases, with 15 bases remaining between them. Germline V gene sequence: CDR1 MNHEY, CDR2 SMNVEV (reference sequence). CDR3 loop: CASSVGRARGYTF. The CDR3, as DNA: TGTGCCAGCAGTGTTGGAAGGGCAAGGGGCTACACCTTC.

This sequence joins TRBV30 and TRBJ2-4; 9 bases fit TRBD1. Per the germline V gene, CDR1 is GTSNPN and CDR2 is SVGIG (reference sequence). V dropped 2 bases and J dropped 9; count of bases not matched to a gene: 17. The CDR3 totals 17 residues. This chain's CDR3 is CAWSLTGTGKVGSIQYF. CDR3 bases: TGTGCCTGGAGTTTAACCGGGACAGGGAAGGTAGGGTCCATTCAGTACTTC.

This clone was detected only a few times. The chain uses TRBV5-6 and TRBJ2-2, with D possibly TRBD2 on 6 matching bases. V dropped 4 bases and J dropped 1 base, with 17 bases sitting between them. Per the germline V gene, CDR1 is SGHDT and CDR2 is YYEEEE. The CDR3 is made up of 17 amino acids. The CDR3 coding sequence is TGTGCCAGCAGCCGAATACTAGCCTTGGGGAACACCGGGGAGCTGTTTTTT. Translation: CASSRILALGNTGELFF.

The rearrangement uses TRBV6-1 and TRBJ2-1; 7 bases map to TRBD1. Germline V lookup: CDR1 MNHNS, CDR2 SASEGT. The trim removed 6 bases at V and 6 bases at J, leaving 11 bases unmatched. This CDR3 spans 15 amino acids. This CDR3 reads CASSRQGSLSNEQFF. The CDR3, as DNA: TGTGCCAGCAGCAGACAGGGAAGTCTCTCCAATGAGCAGTTCTTC.

This rearrangement joins TRBV9 to TRBJ1-1, with D possibly matching TRBD1 (6 bases). Germline V CDR1 and CDR2: SGDLS, YYNGEE. The germline V and J ends were trimmed by 0 bases and 8 bases, with 8 bases remaining between them. CDR3 size: 12 residues. In nucleotides, the CDR3 is TGTGCCAGCAGCGTAGAAGGGACAGAAGCTTTCTTT. Protein product: CASSVEGTEAFF.

The CDR3 bases are TGTGCCAGCAGGATTGGCACCGGGGAGCTGTTTTTT. This sequence encodes CASRIGTGELFF. The rearrangement uses TRBV25-1 and TRBJ2-2; D uncertain. Per germline, CDR1 MGHDK and CDR2 SYGVNS. The CDR3 runs 12 residues. Trimming took 6 bases from V and 4 from J, leaving 6 bases between them.

A note on this clone: A junction end diverges from the germline sequence, so it may reflect a read error. The gene calls are TRBV11-2 and TRBJ2-1, with 7 bases matching TRBD2. Germline V gene data show CDR1 as SGHAT and CDR2 as FQNNGV. The CDR3 spans 15 residues. The CDR3 loop is CASSLEAGNYNEQFF. CDR3 DNA: TGTGCCAGCAGCCTAGAAGCGGGAAACTACAATGAGCAGTTCTTC.

The rearrangement joins TRBV19 to TRBJ1-2; a possible D gene is TRBD1 (6 bases). The CDR3 sequence is 12 residues long. CDR1 and CDR2 (germline): LNHDA, SQIVND (reference sequence). Trimming cost V 10 bases and J 8 bases, with 17 bases left between them. The CDR3 nucleotides are TGTGCCACCTTACAGGGTGGCGGAGGCTACACCTTC. It is translated as CATLQGGGGYTF.

This rearrangement joins TRBV7-9 to TRBJ2-2; TRBD2 aligns across 7 bases. Germline loops: CDR1 SEHNR, CDR2 FQNEAQ (reference sequence). The ends lost 3 bases at V and 6 bases at J; junction bases unmatched: 16. There are 18 residues in the CDR3. CDR3 DNA sequence: TGTGCCAGCAGCTTCCCGGGGGGTCTGCATTCCGGGGCCGGGGAGCTGTTTTTT. Translation gives CASSFPGGLHSGAGELFF.

A remark on this clone: The same CDR3 can be traced to other DNA sequences in this sample. V gene TRBV7-9 combines with J gene TRBJ2-7, with D hard to call. The CDR3 runs to 12 residues. Germline V lookup: CDR1 SEHNR, CDR2 FQNEAQ (reference sequence). V was clipped by 6 bases and J by 3 bases, with 9 bases between them. The CDR3: CASSSEYYEQYF. In DNA form, the CDR3 reads TGTGCCAGCAGTTCGGAGTACTACGAGCAGTACTTC.

This clone was seen more than once but under ten times. The chain employs TRBV6-6 and TRBJ2-5; 7 bases agree with TRBD1. The CDR3 has 14 residues. Germline V gene sequence: CDR1 MNHNY, CDR2 SVGAGI (reference sequence). After removal of 7 bases from V and 5 bases from J, the junction contained 10 bases not matched to a gene. CDR3 sequence (DNA): TGTGCCAGCACCGACAGGGCCCGTAGCGAGACCCAGTACTTC. Amino acid sequence: CASTDRARSETQYF.

The table lists this clone with a count of one. CDR3 loop: CASSSKTGAGNQPQHF. The DNA for the CDR3 is TGTGCCAGCAGTTCCAAGACAGGGGCAGGCAATCAGCCCCAGCATTTT. The chain carries TRBV6-5 and TRBJ1-5; 8 bases are a match to TRBD1. From germline, CDR1 is MNHEY and CDR2 SVGAGI. V dropped 4 bases and J dropped 2; count of bases not matched to a gene: 7. CDR3 length equals 16 residues.

The chain links TRBV6-6 to TRBJ1-4, with no clear D. The CDR3 covers 11 residues. Germline CDR1 MNHNY, CDR2 SVGAGI (reference sequence). The V end was cut by 2 bases, the J end by 6 bases, with 1 base between. CDR3 nucleotides: TGTGCCAGCAGTTACGATGAAAAACTGTTTTTT. This sequence encodes CASSYDEKLFF.

This clone has just one count. This chain uses TRBV11-3 with TRBJ1-3; D unclear. The CDR3 runs 15 residues. Trimming left V 1 base short and J 4 bases short, with 11 bases between. Germline V lookup: CDR1 SGHNT, CDR2 YENEEA. The CDR3 sequence: CASSLGYFGGNTIYF. CDR3 DNA sequence: TGTGCCAGCAGCTTAGGGTATTTCGGCGGAAACACCATATATTTT.

The chain is built from TRBV4-2 and TRBJ2-3; no definite D call. The germline V and J ends were trimmed by 0 bases and 6 bases, with 7 bases remaining between them. The germline CDR1 and CDR2 sequences are LGHNA and YNFKEQ. CDR3 length: 13 residues. CDR3 nucleotide sequence: TGTGCCAGCAGCCAAGAAAGTAGGGATACGCAGTATTTT. It encodes CASSQESRDTQYF.

The rearrangement joins TRBV6-1 to TRBJ1-1; 8 bases are shared with TRBD1. Looked up from germline, CDR1 is MNHNS and CDR2 is SASEGT. The CDR3 totals 16 residues. The ends lost 2 bases at V and 5 bases at J; junction bases unmatched: 10. CDR3 sequence (DNA): TGTGCCAGCAGTGAACCTGGGCAGGGGGCGGGGACTGAAGCTTTCTTT. Translating gives CASSEPGQGAGTEAFF.

The chain has TRBV15 and TRBJ2-1; 9 bases are shared with TRBD2. The CDR3 contains 15 residues. Germline CDR1 reads LNHNV; CDR2 reads YYDKDF (reference sequence). With 3 bases clipped from V and 10 bases from J, the junction kept 10 bases outside the gene matches. CDR3 residues: CATSRRLVAGVEQFF. The DNA for the CDR3 is TGTGCCACCAGCAGGAGACTGGTAGCGGGAGTGGAGCAGTTCTTC.

This chain joins TRBV7-3 and TRBJ2-3; weak D call: TRBD1 (5 bases). Germline loops: CDR1 SGHTA, CDR2 FQGTGA. This CDR3 region has 14 residues. Trimming pared 0 bases from V and 3 bases from J, leaving 7 bases between. In nucleotides, the CDR3 is TGTGCCAGCAGCTTAACGCAGGGTACAGATACGCAGTATTTT. Translated: CASSLTQGTDTQYF. Full variable domain (remainder filled in from reference TRBV7-3 and TRBJ2-3): GAGVSQTPSNKVTEKGKYVELRCDPISGHTALYWYRQSLGQGPEFLIYFQGTGAADDSGLPNDRFFAVRPEGSVSTLKIQRTERGDSAVYLCASSLTQGTDTQYFGPGTRLTVL.

The chain links TRBV11-3 to TRBJ2-3; D might be TRBD1 (5 bases). Per the germline V gene, CDR1 is SGHNT and CDR2 is YENEEA. This CDR3 is built from 12 residues. V lost 4 bases and J lost 6, with 8 bases in between. The CDR3 region has the DNA TGTGCCAGCAGCTCCAGACAGGATACGCAGTATTTT. It encodes CASSSRQDTQYF.

This clone was detected a few times. The chain joins TRBV11-3 to TRBJ2-7; D is undetermined. Trimming pared 2 bases from V and 0 bases from J, leaving 8 bases between. The CDR3 covers 14 residues. Germline V gene lookup returns CDR1 SGHNT and CDR2 YENEEA. In DNA form, the CDR3 reads TGTGCCAGCAGCTTAACTTGGGGCTCCTACGAGCAGTACTTC. It encodes CASSLTWGSYEQYF.

J is TRBJ2-5 and V is TRBV9, with D tentatively TRBD1 or TRBD2 (5 bases each). V dropped 0 bases and J dropped 0 bases, with 12 bases sitting between them. CDR3 length: 16 residues. Per germline, CDR1 SGDLS and CDR2 YYNGEE. CDR3 loop: CASSVAAGTYQETQYF. The CDR3 nucleotides are TGTGCCAGCAGCGTAGCGGCAGGGACGTACCAAGAGACCCAGTACTTC.

This rearrangement joins TRBV11-2 to TRBJ2-1, with 9 positions matching TRBD2. V shed 3 bases and J 4 bases; nucleotides not matched to a gene: 1. The germline CDR1 and CDR2 sequences are SGHAT and FQNNGV. The CDR3 covers 14 residues. CDR3: CASSLTSGYNEQFF. CDR3 coding DNA: TGTGCCAGCAGCTTGACTAGCGGATACAATGAGCAGTTCTTC.

This sequence joins TRBV5-1 and TRBJ2-3; D perhaps matches TRBD2 (6 bases). V was shortened by 0 bases and J by 5 bases, with 10 bases between the two germline ends. The germline V gene encodes CDR1 SGHRS and CDR2 YFSETQ. The CDR3 covers 14 residues. CDR3 protein: CASSLAAEGDTQYF. The CDR3 coding sequence is TGCGCCAGCAGCTTGGCAGCGGAGGGAGATACGCAGTATTTT.